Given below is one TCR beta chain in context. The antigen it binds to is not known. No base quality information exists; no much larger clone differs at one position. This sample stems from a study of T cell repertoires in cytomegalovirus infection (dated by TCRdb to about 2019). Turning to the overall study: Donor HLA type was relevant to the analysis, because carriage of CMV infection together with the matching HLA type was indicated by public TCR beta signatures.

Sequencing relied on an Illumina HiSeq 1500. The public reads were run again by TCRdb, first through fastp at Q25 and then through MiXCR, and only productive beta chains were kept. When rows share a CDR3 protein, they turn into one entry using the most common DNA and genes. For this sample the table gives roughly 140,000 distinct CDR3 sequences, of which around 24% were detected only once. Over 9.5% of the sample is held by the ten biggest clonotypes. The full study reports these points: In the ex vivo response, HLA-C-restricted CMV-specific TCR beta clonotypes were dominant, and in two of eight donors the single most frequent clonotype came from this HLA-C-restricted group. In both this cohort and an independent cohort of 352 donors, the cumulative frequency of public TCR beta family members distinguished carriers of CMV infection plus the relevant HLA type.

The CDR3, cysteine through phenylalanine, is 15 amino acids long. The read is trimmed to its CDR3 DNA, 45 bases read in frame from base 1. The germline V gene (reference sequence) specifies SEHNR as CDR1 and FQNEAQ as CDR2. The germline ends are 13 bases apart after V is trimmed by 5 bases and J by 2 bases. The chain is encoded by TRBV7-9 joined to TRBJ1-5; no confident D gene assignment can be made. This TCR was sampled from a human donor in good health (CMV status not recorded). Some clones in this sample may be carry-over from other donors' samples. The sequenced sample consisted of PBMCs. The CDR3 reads CASSLGSSRNQPQHF. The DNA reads TGTGCCAGCAGCCTGGGGTCCAGCCGCAATCAGCCCCAGCATTTT. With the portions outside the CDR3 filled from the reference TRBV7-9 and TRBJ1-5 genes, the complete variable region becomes DTGVSQNPRHKITKRGQNVTFRCDPISEHNRLYWYRQTLGQGPEFLTYFQNEAQLEKSRLLSDRFSAERPKGSFSTLEIQRTEQGDSAMYLCASSLGSSRNQPQHFGDGTRLSIL.